This TCR beta chain was recorded in a study of T cell responses to AZD1222 COVID-19 vaccine. Study-wide points: Breadth and depth of Spike-specific TCRs rose after two AZD1222 doses. Donors were mostly white British, more females; clonal diversity possibly underestimated. The study reported that nearly half of spike-specific TCRs target unmutated variant regions.

Note on this clone: What it recognizes is unknown.

V gave up 8 bases and J gave up 4 bases, with 11 bases separating them. This CDR3 contains 12 residues. Germline V gene sequence: CDR1 MNHEY, CDR2 SVGAGI. The table came from immunoSEQ multiplex PCR; TCRdb's copy has only in-frame clones and leaves some out. The sample carries 80,000 or so clones, 85% to 90% recorded once. This TCR came from an adult in good health. The J gene is TRBJ1-2, the V gene TRBV6-5, with no clear D. Source: peripheral blood, taken on day 0 of AZD1222 vaccination. In nucleotides, the CDR3 is TGTGCCAGCCGAAATCAGATCTATGGCTACACCTTC. Translating gives CASRNQIYGYTF.